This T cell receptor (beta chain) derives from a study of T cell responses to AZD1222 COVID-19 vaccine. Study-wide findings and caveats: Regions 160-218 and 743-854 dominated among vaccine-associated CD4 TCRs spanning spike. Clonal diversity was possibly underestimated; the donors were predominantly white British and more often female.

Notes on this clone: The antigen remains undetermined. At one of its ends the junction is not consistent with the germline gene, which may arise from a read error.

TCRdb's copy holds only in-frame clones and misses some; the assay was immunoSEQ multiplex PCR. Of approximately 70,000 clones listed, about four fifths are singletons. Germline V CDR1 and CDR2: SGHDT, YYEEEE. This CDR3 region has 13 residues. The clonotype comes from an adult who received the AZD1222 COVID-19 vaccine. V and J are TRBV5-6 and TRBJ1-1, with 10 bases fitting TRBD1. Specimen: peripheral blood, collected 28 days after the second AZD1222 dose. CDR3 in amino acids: CASSFSGQGGGTF. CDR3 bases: TGTGCCAGCAGCTTCTCCGGACAGGGGGGCGGAACGTTT.